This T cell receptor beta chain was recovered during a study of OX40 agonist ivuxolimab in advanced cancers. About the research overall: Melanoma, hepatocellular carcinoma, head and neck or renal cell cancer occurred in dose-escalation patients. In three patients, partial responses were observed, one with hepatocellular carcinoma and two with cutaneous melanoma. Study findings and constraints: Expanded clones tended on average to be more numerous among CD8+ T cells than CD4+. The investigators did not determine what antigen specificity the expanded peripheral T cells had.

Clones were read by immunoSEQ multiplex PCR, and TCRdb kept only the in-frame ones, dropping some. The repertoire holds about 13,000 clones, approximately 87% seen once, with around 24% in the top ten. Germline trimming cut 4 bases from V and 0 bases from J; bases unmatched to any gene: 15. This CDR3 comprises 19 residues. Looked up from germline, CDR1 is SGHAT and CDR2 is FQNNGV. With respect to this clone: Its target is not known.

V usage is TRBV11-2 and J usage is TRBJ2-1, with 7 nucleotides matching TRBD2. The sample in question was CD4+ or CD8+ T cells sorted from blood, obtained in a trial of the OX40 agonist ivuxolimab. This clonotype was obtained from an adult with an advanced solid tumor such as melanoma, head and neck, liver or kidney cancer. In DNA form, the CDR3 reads TGTGCCAGCAGCTCCCCCCTGGGGGGGATGAGAAGCTCCTACAATGAGCAGTTCTTC. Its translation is CASSSPLGGMRSSYNEQFF.